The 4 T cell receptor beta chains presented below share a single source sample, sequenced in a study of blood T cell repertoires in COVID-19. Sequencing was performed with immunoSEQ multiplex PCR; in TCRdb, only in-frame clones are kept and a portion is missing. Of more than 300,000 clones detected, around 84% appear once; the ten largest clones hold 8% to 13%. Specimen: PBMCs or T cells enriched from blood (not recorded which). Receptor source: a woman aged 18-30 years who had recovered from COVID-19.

Written as DNA, the CDR3 is TGTGCCACCAGCAGAGGAGGAGGTGCCTACGAGCAGTACTTC. This encodes CATSRGGGAYEQYF. The chain has TRBV15 and TRBJ2-7, with a possible D match to TRBD2 (5 bases). Germline CDR1 is LNHNV and CDR2 is YYDKDF (reference sequence). The CDR3 is made up of 14 amino acids. Trimming left V 1 base short and J 2 bases short, with 9 bases between.

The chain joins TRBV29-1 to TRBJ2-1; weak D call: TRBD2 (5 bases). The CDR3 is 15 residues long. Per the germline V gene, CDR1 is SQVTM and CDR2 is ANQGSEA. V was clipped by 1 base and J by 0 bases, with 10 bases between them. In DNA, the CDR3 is TGCAGCGTTGAAGGCGGGCGCGGCTCCTACAATGAGCAGTTCTTC. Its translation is CSVEGGRGSYNEQFF.

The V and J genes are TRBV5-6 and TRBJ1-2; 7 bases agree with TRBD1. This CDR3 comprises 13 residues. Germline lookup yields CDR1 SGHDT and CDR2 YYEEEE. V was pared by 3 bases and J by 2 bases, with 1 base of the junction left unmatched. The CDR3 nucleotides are TGTGCCAGCAGCTGGACAGGAAACTATGGCTACACCTTC. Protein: CASSWTGNYGYTF.

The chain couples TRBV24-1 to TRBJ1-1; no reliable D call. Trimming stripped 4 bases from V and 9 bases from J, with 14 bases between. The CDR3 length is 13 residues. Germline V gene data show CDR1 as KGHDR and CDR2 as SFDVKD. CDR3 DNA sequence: TGTGCCACCAGTGACCGAGACGGGTCCCAAGCTTTCTTT. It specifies CATSDRDGSQAFF.